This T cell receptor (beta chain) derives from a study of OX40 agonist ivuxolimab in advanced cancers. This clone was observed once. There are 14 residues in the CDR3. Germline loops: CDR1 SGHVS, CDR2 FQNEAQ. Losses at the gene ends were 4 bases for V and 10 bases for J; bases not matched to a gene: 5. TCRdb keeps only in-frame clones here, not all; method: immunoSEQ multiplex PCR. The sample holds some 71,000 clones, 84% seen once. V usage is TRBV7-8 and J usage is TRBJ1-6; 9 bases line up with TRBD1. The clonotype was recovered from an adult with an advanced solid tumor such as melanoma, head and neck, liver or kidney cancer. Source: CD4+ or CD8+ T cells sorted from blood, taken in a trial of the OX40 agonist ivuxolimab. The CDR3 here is CASSSGQGASPLHF. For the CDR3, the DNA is TGTGCCAGCAGCTCGGGACAGGGAGCATCACCCCTCCACTTT. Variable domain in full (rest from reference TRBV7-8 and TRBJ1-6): GAGVSQSPRYKVAKRGQDVALRCDPISGHVSLFWYQQALGQGPEFLTYFQNEAQLDKSGLPSDRFFAERPEGSVSTLKIQRTQQEDSAVYLCASSSGQGASPLHFGNGTRLTVT.